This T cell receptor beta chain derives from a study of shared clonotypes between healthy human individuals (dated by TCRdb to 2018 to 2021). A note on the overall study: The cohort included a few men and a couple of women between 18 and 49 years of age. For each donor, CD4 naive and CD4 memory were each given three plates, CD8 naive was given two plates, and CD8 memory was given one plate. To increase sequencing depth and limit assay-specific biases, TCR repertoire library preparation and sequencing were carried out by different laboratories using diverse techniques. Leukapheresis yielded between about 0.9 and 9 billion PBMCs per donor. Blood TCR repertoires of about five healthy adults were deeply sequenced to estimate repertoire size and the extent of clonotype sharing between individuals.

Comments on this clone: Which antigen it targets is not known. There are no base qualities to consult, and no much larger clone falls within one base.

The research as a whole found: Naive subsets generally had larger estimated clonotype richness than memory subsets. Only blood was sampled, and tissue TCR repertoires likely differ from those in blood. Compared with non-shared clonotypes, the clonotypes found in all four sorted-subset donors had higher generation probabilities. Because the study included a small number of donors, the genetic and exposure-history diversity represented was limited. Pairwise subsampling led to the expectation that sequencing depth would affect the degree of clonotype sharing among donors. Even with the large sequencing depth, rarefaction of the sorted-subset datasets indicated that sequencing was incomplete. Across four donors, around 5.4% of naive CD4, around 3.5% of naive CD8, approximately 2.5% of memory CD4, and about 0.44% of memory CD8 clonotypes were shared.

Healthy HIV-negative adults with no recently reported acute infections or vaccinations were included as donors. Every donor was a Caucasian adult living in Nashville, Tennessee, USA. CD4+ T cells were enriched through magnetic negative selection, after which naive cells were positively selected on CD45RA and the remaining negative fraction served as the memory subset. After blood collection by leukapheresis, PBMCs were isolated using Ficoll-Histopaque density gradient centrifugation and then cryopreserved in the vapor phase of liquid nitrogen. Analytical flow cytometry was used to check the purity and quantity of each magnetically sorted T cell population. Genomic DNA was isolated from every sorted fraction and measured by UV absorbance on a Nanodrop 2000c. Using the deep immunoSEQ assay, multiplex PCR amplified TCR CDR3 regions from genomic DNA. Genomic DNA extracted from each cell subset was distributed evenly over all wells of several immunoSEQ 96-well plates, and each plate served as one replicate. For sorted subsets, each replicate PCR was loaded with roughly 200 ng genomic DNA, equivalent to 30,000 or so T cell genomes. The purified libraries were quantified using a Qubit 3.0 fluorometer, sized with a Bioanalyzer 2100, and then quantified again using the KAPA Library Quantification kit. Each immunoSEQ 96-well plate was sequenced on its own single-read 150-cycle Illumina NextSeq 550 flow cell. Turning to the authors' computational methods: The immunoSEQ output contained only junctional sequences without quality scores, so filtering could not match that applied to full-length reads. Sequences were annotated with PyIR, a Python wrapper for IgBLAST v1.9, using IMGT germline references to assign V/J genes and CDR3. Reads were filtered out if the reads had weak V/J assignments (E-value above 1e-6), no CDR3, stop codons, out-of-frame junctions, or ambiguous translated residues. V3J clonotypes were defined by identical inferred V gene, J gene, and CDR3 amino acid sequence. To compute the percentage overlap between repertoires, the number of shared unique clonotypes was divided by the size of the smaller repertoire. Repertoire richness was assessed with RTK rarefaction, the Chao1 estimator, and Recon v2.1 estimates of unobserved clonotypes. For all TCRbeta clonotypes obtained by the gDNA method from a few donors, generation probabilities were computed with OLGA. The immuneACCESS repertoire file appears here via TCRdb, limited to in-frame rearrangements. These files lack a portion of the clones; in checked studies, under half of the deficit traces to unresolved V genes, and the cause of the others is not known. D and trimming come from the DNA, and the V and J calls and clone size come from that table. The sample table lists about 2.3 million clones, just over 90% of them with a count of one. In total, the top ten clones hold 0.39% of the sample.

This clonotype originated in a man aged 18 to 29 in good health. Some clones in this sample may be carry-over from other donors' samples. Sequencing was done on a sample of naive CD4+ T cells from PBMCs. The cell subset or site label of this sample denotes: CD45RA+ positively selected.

The CDR3 has the sequence CASSPLTGRNYGYTF. The DNA reads as follows: TGTGCCAGCTCACCACTAACAGGGAGGAACTATGGCTACACCTTC. The sequence is built from TRBV18 and TRBJ1-2, and possibly TRBD1, on 6 matching bases. The CDR1 and CDR2 encoded by the germline V gene are KGHSH and LQKENI. Spanning cysteine to phenylalanine, the CDR3 consists of 15 amino acids. Only the CDR3 DNA stays, 45 bases, in frame from base 1. V loses 1 base of germline sequence and J loses 2 bases, and the interval between the two ends is 11 bases.